In this sample, the clone carrying this T cell receptor (beta chain) turned up many times. As yet, its antigen is unknown. For repertoire sequencing, the TCR beta CDR3 regions were amplified from RNA transcripts. Second-round multiplex PCR came after a first-round RT-PCR that employed HTBI primers. Each CDR3 protein gets one entry after TCRdb re-called the multiplex PCR reads with MiXCR. This sample yields 500,000 to 700,000 distinct CDR3 sequences, of which over 20% are seen a single time; about 6.6% belongs to the top ten. This sample stems from a study of Graves' ophthalmopathy and Graves' hyperthyroidism. Points from the study as a whole: Its predictions of ophthalmopathy progression gave the model 55% to 71% sensitivity and 72% to 75% specificity.

Between the trimmed V and J ends, which lost 0 bases and 1 base, there was a span of 7 bases. CDR1 and CDR2 from the germline V gene are MGHRA and YSYEKL. The CDR3 totals 15 residues. This chain uses TRBV4-1 with TRBJ1-3; perhaps TRBD1 as D (6 bases). The sequenced sample was peripheral blood. This receptor was taken from a young woman with stable Graves' hyperthyroidism. Some clones in this sample may be carry-over from other donors' samples. The chain's CDR3 is CASSQEGGSGNTIYF. As DNA, the CDR3 is TGCGCCAGCAGCCAAGAAGGGGGATCTGGAAACACCATATATTTT.